This T cell receptor (beta chain) was observed in a study of CD8 T cells in Susac syndrome. The TEMRA cells underwent FACS enrichment, while the CD8+ and CD4+ T cells underwent negative isolation. Germline loops: CDR1 GTSNPN, CDR2 SVGIG (reference sequence). CDR3 size: 13 residues. V was cut by 0 bases and J by 6 bases, with 9 bases left in between. With random hexamers, reverse transcription was performed on about 0.5 to 1 ug of RNA. In TCRdb, the immunoSEQ multiplex PCR reads were re-called with MiXCR into one record per CDR3 protein. The data hold 120,000 or so distinct CDR3 sequences, with around 94% observed a single time.

Sequenced material: CD8+ T cells from PBMCs. J is TRBJ2-1 and V is TRBV30; D call uncertain. This clonotype was obtained from a human donor with Susac syndrome. CDR3 in DNA: TGTGCCTGGAGTGTAAAGGGTTCCAATGAGCAGTTCTTC. It translates to CAWSVKGSNEQFF. Filled out from reference TRBV30 and TRBJ2-1, the complete variable domain reads SQTIHQWPATLVQPVGSPLSLECTVEGTSNPNLYWYRQAAGRGLQLLFYSVGIGQISSEVPQNLSASRPQDRQFILSSKKLLLSDSGFYLCAWSVKGSNEQFFGPGTRLTVL.